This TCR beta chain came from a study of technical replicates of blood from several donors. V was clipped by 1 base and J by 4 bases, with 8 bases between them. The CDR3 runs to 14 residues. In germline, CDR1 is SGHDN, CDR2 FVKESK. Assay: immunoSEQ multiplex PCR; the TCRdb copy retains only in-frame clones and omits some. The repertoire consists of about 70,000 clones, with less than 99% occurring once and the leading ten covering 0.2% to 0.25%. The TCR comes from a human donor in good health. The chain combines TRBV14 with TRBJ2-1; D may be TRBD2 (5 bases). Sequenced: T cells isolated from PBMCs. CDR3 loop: CASSQVREYNEQFF. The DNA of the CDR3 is TGTGCCAGCAGCCAAGTAAGGGAGTACAATGAGCAGTTCTTC. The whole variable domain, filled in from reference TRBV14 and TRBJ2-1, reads EAGVTQFPSHSVIEKGQTVTLRCDPISGHDNLYWYRRVMGKEIKFLLHFVKESKQDESGMPNNRFLAERTGGTYSTLKVQPAELEDSGVYFCASSQVREYNEQFFGPGTRLTVL.